The 10 T cell receptor beta chains below all came from one sample that was sequenced in a study of blood T cell repertoires in COVID-19. Sequenced by immunoSEQ multiplex PCR; TCRdb stores in-frame clones only, minus some. The sample includes about 220,000 clones, approximately 84% of them seen just once. The material sequenced was peripheral blood. The receptor set was obtained from a middle-aged man with active or convalescent COVID-19.

V gene TRBV21-1 combines with J gene TRBJ2-5; the tabulated D call, TRBD2, remains unverified against the DNA. TRBV21-1 is reported as a pseudogene. The CDR3 runs 17 residues. As DNA, the CDR3 is TGTGCCAGCAGCAAAGTGAGAGTAGCGGGGGGCCAAGAGACCCAGTACTTC. Translating gives CASSKVRVAGGQETQYF.

The chain joins TRBV7-9 to TRBJ1-1, with D tentatively TRBD1 (6 bases). The CDR3 has 17 residues. V lost 1 base to trimming and J lost 0 bases, with 15 bases between them. The germline V gene encodes CDR1 SEHNR and CDR2 FQNEAQ (reference sequence). In DNA, the CDR3 is TGTGCCAGCAGCTTAGAGGCAGGGGACGGAATGAACACTGAAGCTTTCTTT. Encoded protein: CASSLEAGDGMNTEAFF.

This clone appeared once. Other DNA sequences in this sample translate to the same CDR3. The chain combines TRBV30 with TRBJ1-2; D not resolved. Germline CDR1 is GTSNPN and CDR2 is SVGIG (reference sequence). V lost 0 bases and J 4 bases, leaving 6 bases between the germline ends. CDR3 length equals 12 residues. CDR3 region: CAWSVAGYGYTF. DNA of the CDR3: TGTGCCTGGAGTGTCGCCGGCTATGGCTACACCTTC. Full variable domain (outside the CDR3, taken from reference TRBV30 and TRBJ1-2): SQTIHQWPATLVQPVGSPLSLECTVEGTSNPNLYWYRQAAGRGLQLLFYSVGIGQISSEVPQNLSASRPQDRQFILSSKKLLLSDSGFYLCAWSVAGYGYTFGSGTRLTVV.

The chain combines TRBV4-1 with TRBJ1-1; D is unresolved. Germline V gene sequence: CDR1 MGHRA, CDR2 YSYEKL. The CDR3 has 14 residues. V was trimmed by 1 base and J by 0 bases, leaving 6 bases between them. CDR3 loop: CASSQGVMNTEAFF. The CDR3 nucleotides are TGCGCCAGCAGCCAAGGAGTGATGAACACTGAAGCTTTCTTT.

CDR3 nucleotide sequence: TGTGCCAGCAGAGGATTACTAGCGGTTCCCTACAATGAGCAGTTCTTC. As protein: CASRGLLAVPYNEQFF. The J gene is TRBJ2-1, the V gene TRBV2; 8 bases match TRBD2. Trimming took 6 bases from V and 2 from J; bases not matched to a gene: 9. The CDR3 totals 16 residues. Germline-derived CDR1 and CDR2 are SNHLY and FYNNEI.

The table lists this clone with a count of one. The chain recombines TRBV27 with TRBJ1-6, with 8 nucleotides matching TRBD1. This CDR3 spans 15 amino acids. Germline loops: CDR1 MNHEY, CDR2 SMNVEV (reference sequence). Trimming took 3 bases from V and 9 from J; bases not matched to a gene: 7. In nucleotides, the CDR3 is TGTGCCAGCAGTTTTAAAGGAACAGGGGGTTCACCCCTCCACTTT. Its translation: CASSFKGTGGSPLHF.

The V and J genes are TRBV2 and TRBJ2-5, with 12 nucleotides matching TRBD2. J lost 2 bases, V lost 10 bases, and 8 bases had no gene match. Germline V gives CDR1 SNHLY, CDR2 FYNNEI. The CDR3 spans 15 residues. This chain's CDR3 is CATELAGGPQETQYF. The CDR3 DNA follows: TGTGCCACCGAACTAGCGGGAGGACCTCAAGAGACCCAGTACTTC. The full variable domain, rest sourced from reference TRBV2 and TRBJ2-5, is EPEVTQTPSHQVTQMGQEVILRCVPISNHLYFYWYRQILGQKVEFLVSFYNNEISEKSEIFDDQFSVERPDGSNFTLKIRSTKLEDSAMYFCATELAGGPQETQYFGPGTRLLVL.

There are a few counts of this clone. The chain recombines TRBV12-3 or TRBV12-4 with TRBJ1-2; 10 nucleotides line up with TRBD1. Trimming cost V 3 bases and J 9 bases; bases outside gene matches: 4. The CDR3 loop spans 13 amino acids. The CDR3 DNA sequence: TGTGCCAGCAGTTTTGGGACAGGGGCGCGCTACACCTTC. Its protein product is CASSFGTGARYTF.

CDR3 bases: TGTGCCAGCAGCTTCTCTCACAACTACGAGCAGTACTTC. It is translated as CASSFSHNYEQYF. The chain employs TRBV11-2 and TRBJ2-7; D gene ambiguous. The germline CDR1 and CDR2 sequences are SGHAT and FQNNGV. This CDR3 has 13 amino acids. V was trimmed by 3 bases and J by 3 bases, leaving 9 bases between them. Supplemented by reference TRBV11-2 and TRBJ2-7, the full variable domain reads EAGVAQSPRYKIIEKRQSVAFWCNPISGHATLYWYQQILGQGPKLLIQFQNNGVVDDSQLPKDRFSAERLKGVDSTLKIQPAKLEDSAVYLCASSFSHNYEQYFGPGTRLTVT.

CDR3 residues: CASSRTPPAGGGRGTDTQYF. Here the CDR3 DNA reads TGTGCCAGCTCGCGCACCCCCCCAGCGGGAGGGGGACGAGGCACAGATACGCAGTATTTT. The V gene is TRBV18, the J gene TRBJ2-3; 10 bases are a match to TRBD2. J gave up 1 base and V 6 bases, and 19 bases lay outside the gene matches. Looked up from germline, CDR1 is KGHSH and CDR2 is LQKENI. This CDR3 is 20 amino acids long.